This entry is about one T cell receptor (beta chain). The sample comes from a study of blood T cell repertoires in COVID-19. On the study more broadly: Whether acute or convalescent, the COVID-19 samples came from the United States, Italy and Spain.

In the original analysis: The authors estimated nucleated cell counts from reference gene primer amplification. The table came from immunoSEQ multiplex PCR; TCRdb's copy has only in-frame clones and leaves some out. V, J and clone size reflect that table, while D and trimming were determined from the DNA. Here the sample spans roughly 67,000 clones, 75% to 85% being singletons. V gave up 3 bases and J gave up 2 bases; unmatched junction bases: 1. The CDR3 covers 14 residues. Germline V gene data show CDR1 as GTSNPN and CDR2 as SVGIG (reference sequence). The sequence came from a woman aged 55-75 years with acute or convalescent COVID-19. The chain recombines TRBV30 with TRBJ2-1; TRBD2 matches 10 bases. The sequencing input was peripheral blood. The CDR3 DNA reads TGTGCCTGGAGACTAGCGGGGCCCTACAATGAGCAGTTCTTC. Its translation is CAWRLAGPYNEQFF. Complete variable domain (other parts from reference TRBV30 and TRBJ2-1): SQTIHQWPATLVQPVGSPLSLECTVEGTSNPNLYWYRQAAGRGLQLLFYSVGIGQISSEVPQNLSASRPQDRQFILSSKKLLLSDSGFYLCAWRLAGPYNEQFFGPGTRLTVL.